This T cell receptor beta chain came from a study of blood T cell repertoires in COVID-19. Study-level information: Sites in the United States, Italy and Spain provided acute and convalescent COVID-19 samples.

Sequencing was performed with immunoSEQ multiplex PCR; in TCRdb, only in-frame clones are kept and a portion is missing. The table includes around 200,000 clones, under 90% detected once. Trimming took off 2 bases at V and 3 bases at J, with 8 bases between the two ends. The CDR3 length is 14 residues. Germline-derived CDR1 and CDR2 are SGHTA and FQGNSA. Sequenced: peripheral blood. The origin of this receptor is a man aged 35-49 years with acute or convalescent COVID-19. This chain connects TRBV7-2 to TRBJ1-3, with a tentative D call TRBD1 (6 bases). CDR3 nucleotide sequence: TGTGCCAGCAGCTTATACAGGGTTGGAAACACCATATATTTT. Protein product: CASSLYRVGNTIYF.